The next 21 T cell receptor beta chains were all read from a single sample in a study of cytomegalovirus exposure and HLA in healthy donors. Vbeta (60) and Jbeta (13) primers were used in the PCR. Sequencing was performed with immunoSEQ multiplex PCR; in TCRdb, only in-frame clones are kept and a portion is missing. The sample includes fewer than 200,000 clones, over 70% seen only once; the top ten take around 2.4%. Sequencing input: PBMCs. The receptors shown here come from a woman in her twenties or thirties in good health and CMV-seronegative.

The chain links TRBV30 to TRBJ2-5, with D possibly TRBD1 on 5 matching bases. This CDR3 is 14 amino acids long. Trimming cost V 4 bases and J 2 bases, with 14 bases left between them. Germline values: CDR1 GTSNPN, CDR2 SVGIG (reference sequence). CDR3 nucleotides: TGTGCCTGGAACCAGGGTGTATGGCAAGAGACCCAGTACTTC. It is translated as CAWNQGVWQETQYF.

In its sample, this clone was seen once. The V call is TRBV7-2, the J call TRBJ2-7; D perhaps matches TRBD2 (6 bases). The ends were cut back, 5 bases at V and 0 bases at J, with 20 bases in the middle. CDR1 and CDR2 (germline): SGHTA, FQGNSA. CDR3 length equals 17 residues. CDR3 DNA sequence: TGTGCCAGCAGCGGAGGGCCCCTCTCGCGGAGCTCCTACGAGCAGTACTTC. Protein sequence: CASSGGPLSRSSYEQYF. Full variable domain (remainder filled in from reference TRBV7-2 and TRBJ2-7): GAGVSQSPSNKVTEKGKDVELRCDPISGHTALYWYRQSLGQGLEFLIYFQGNSAPDKSGLPSDRFSAERTGGSVSTLTIQRTQQEDSAVYLCASSGGPLSRSSYEQYFGPGTRLTVT.

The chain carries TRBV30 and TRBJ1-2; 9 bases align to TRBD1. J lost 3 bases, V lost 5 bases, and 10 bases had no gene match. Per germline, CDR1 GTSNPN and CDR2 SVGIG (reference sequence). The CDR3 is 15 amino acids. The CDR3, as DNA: TGTGCCTGGGGGTGGGGGACAGGGAGAGACTATGGCTACACCTTC. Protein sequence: CAWGWGTGRDYGYTF.

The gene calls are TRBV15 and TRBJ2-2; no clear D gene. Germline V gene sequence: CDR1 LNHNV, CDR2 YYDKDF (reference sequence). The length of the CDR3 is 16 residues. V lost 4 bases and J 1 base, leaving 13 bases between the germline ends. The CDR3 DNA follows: TGTGCCACCAGCATACACGCCCTGGTGAACACCGGGGAGCTGTTTTTT. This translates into CATSIHALVNTGELFF.

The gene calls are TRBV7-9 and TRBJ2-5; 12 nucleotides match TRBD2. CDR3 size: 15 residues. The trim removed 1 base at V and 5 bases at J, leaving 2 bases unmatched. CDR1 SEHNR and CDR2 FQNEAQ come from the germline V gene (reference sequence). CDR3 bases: TGTGCCAGCAGCTTAGATGGACTAGCGGGGGAGACCCAGTACTTC. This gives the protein CASSLDGLAGETQYF.

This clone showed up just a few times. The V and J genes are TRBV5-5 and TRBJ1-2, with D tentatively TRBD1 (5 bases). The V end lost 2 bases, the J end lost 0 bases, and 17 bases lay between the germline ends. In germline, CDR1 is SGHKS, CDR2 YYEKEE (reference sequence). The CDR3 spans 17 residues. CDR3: CASSFGYRGGANYGYTF. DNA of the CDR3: TGTGCCAGCAGCTTCGGATACCGGGGGGGGGCTAACTATGGCTACACCTTC.

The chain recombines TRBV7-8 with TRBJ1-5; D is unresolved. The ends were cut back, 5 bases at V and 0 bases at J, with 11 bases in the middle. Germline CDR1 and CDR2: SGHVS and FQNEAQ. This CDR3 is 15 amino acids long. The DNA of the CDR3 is TGTGCCAGCAGCGACTCGGGGTATAGCAATCAGCCCCAGCATTTT. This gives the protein CASSDSGYSNQPQHF.

The CDR3: CASYDLMGAAPEAFF. DNA for the CDR3: TGTGCCAGCTATGATTTAATGGGGGCCGCACCTGAAGCTTTCTTT. The chain combines TRBV27 with TRBJ1-1; D perhaps matches TRBD1 (6 bases). V was cut by 8 bases and J by 6 bases, with 22 bases left in between. Germline V gene data show CDR1 as MNHEY and CDR2 as SMNVEV (reference sequence). The CDR3 loop spans 15 amino acids.

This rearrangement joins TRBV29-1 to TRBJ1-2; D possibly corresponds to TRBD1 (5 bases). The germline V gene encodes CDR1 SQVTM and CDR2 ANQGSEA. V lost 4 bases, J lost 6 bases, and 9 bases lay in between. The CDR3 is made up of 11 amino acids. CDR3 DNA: TGCAGCGTTGTAGGGGCAGATGGCTACACCTTC. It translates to CSVVGADGYTF.

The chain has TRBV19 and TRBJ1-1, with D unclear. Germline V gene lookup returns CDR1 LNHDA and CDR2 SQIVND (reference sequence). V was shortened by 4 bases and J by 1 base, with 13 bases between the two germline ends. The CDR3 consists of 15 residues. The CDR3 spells CASSTGREWNTEAFF. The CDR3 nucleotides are TGTGCCAGTAGTACCGGTAGAGAGTGGAACACTGAAGCTTTCTTT.

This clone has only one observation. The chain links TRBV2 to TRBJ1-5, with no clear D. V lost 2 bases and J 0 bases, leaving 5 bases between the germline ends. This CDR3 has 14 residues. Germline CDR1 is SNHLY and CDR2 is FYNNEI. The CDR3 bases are TGTGCCAGCAGTGAACTCCCTAGCAATCAGCCCCAGCATTTT. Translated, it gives CASSELPSNQPQHF.

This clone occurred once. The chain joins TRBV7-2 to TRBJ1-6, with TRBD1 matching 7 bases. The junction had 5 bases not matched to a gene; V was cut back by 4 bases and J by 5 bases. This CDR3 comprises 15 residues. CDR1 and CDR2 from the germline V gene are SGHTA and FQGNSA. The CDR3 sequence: CASSSRQGDNSPLHF. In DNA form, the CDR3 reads TGTGCCAGCAGCTCTCGACAGGGTGATAATTCACCCCTCCACTTT.

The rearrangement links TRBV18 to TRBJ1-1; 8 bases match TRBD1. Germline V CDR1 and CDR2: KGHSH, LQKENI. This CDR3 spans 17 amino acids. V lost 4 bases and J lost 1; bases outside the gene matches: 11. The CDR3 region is CASSLNRQGPTNTEAFF. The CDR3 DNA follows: TGTGCCAGCTCACTAAATCGACAGGGGCCGACGAACACTGAAGCTTTCTTT. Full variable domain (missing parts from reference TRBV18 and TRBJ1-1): NAGVMQNPRHLVRRRGQEARLRCSPMKGHSHVYWYRQLPEEGLKFMVYLQKENIIDESGMPKERFSAEFPKEGPSILRIQQVVRGDSAAYFCASSLNRQGPTNTEAFFGQGTRLTVV.

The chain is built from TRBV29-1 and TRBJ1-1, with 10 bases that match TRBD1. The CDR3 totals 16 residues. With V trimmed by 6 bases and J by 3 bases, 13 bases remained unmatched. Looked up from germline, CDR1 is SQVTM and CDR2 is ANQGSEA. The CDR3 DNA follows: TGCAGCGTACGAACGGGACAGGGGTATGTGGACACTGAAGCTTTCTTT. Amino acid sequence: CSVRTGQGYVDTEAFF.

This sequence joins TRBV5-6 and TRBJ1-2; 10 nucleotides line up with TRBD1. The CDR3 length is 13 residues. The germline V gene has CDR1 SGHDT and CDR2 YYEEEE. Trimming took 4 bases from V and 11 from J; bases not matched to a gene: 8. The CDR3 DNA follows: TGTGCCAGCAGCGGGGGACAGGGGCCCGAGTACACCTTC. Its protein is CASSGGQGPEYTF. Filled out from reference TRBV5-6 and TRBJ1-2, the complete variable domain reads DAGVTQSPTHLIKTRGQQVTLRCSPKSGHDTVSWYQQALGQGPQFIFQYYEEEERQRGNFPDRFSGHQFPNYSSELNVNALLLGDSALYLCASSGGQGPEYTFGSGTRLTVV.

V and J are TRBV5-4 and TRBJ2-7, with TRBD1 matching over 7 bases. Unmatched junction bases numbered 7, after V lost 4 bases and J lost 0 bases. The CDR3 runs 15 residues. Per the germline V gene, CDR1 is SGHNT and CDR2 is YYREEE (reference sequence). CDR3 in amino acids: CASSRETGSSYEQYF. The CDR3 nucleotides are TGTGCCAGCAGCCGTGAGACAGGGAGCTCCTACGAGCAGTACTTC.

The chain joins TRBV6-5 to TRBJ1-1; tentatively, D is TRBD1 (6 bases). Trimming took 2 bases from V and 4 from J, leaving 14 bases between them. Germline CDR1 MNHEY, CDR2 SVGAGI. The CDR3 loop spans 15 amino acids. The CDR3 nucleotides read TGTGCCAGCAGTTACGAGGGGGGGGGCCTCACTGAAGCTTTCTTT. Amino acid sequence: CASSYEGGGLTEAFF.

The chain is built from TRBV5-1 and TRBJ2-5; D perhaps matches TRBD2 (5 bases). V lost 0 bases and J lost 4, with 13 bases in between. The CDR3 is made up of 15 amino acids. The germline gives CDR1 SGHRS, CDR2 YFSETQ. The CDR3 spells CASSLGAGFGETQYF. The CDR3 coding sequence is TGCGCCAGCAGCTTGGGGGCGGGCTTTGGAGAGACCCAGTACTTC.

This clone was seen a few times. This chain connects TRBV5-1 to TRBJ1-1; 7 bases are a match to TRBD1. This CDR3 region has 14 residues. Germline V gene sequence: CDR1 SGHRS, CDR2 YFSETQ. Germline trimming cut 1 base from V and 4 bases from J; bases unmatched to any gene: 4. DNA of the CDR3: TGCGCCAGCAGCTTGATGTCAGGGGGCACTGAAGCTTTCTTT. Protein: CASSLMSGGTEAFF.

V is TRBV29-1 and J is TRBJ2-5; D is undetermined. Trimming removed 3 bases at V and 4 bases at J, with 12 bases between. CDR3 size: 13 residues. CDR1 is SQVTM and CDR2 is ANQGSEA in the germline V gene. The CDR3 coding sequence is TGCAGCGTTGAGCTATTAAGTGCAGAGACCCAGTACTTC. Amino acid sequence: CSVELLSAETQYF.

CDR3 nucleotides: TGTGCCTGGAGTCGGCAAGGGAGATTTTATGGCTACACCTTC. This codes for CAWSRQGRFYGYTF. The chain joins TRBV30 to TRBJ1-2; D is unresolved. Trimming removed 2 bases from V and 5 bases from J, with 15 bases in between. The germline V gene has CDR1 GTSNPN and CDR2 SVGIG (reference sequence). The CDR3 has 14 residues.